Each of the 29 T cell receptor beta chains below was sequenced from the same sample in a study of control samples from healthy donors and cancer patients. The repertoire was sequenced with immunoSEQ multiplex PCR; TCRdb's copy has only in-frame clones and lacks some. There are over 200,000 clones in the sample; approximately 80% occur only once, and 10% to 15% lies in the top ten. What was sequenced was PBMCs. The receptors were gathered from a woman between 55 and 75 years old with lung cancer.

The chain couples TRBV5-1 to TRBJ1-5; perhaps TRBD1 as D (5 bases). Trimming took 1 base from V and 5 from J, leaving 16 bases between them. This CDR3 has 16 residues. Germline lookup yields CDR1 SGHRS and CDR2 YFSETQ. The CDR3 protein is CASSLTPRGEDQPQHF. The CDR3 DNA reads as TGCGCCAGCAGCTTGACCCCAAGGGGTGAGGATCAGCCCCAGCATTTT.

The sample holds one count of this clone. At the DNA level, this CDR3 is encoded by other sequences in the same sample as well. The chain carries TRBV3-1 (or the pseudogene TRBV3-2) and TRBJ1-2; 7 nucleotides match TRBD1. The germline CDR1 and CDR2 sequences are LGHDT and YNNKEL (reference sequence). The CDR3 sequence is 13 residues long. V shed 1 base and J 5 bases; nucleotides not matched to a gene: 1. The CDR3 coding sequence is TGTGCCAGCAGCCAAGGGACAGGTTATGGCTACACCTTC. This codes for CASSQGTGYGYTF.

The V gene is TRBV19, the J gene TRBJ2-7; TRBD1 is a possible D gene (5 bases). Germline V gives CDR1 LNHDA, CDR2 SQIVND (reference sequence). The germline V and J ends were trimmed by 9 bases and 3 bases, with 15 bases remaining between them. The CDR3 totals 13 residues. The CDR3 region is CASSQGISYEQYF. Here the CDR3 DNA reads TGTGCCAGCAGTCAGGGTATAAGCTACGAGCAGTACTTC.

The CDR3 DNA reads as TGTGCCAGCTCACCAACCAGGACAACTAATGAAAAACTGTTTTTT. This sequence encodes CASSPTRTTNEKLFF. The chain recombines TRBV18 with TRBJ1-4; D gene unclear. V gave up 2 bases and J gave up 0 bases, with 7 bases separating them. CDR1 is KGHSH and CDR2 is LQKENI in the germline V gene. The CDR3 is 15 amino acids.

The chain carries TRBV5-4 and TRBJ1-3; D is uncertain. V was cut by 0 bases and J by 2 bases, with 15 bases left in between. CDR1 is SGHNT, CDR2 YYREEE, per germline (reference sequence). This CDR3 spans 17 amino acids. The CDR3 coding sequence is TGTGCCAGCAGCTTGGGGAGCTCACAGTTAGCTGGAAACACCATATATTTT. It translates to CASSLGSSQLAGNTIYF.

The V gene is TRBV5-1, the J gene TRBJ2-5; 16 positions agree with TRBD2. The V segment lost 7 bases and the J segment 4 bases; nucleotides outside the gene matches: 7. The germline V gene encodes CDR1 SGHRS and CDR2 YFSETQ. There are 16 residues in the CDR3. The CDR3 coding sequence is TGCGCCAGCGGCCCCGGGACTAGCGGGGGGGTAGAGACCCAGTACTTC. This codes for CASGPGTSGGVETQYF.

The chain combines TRBV10-3 with TRBJ1-1, with D uncertain. Germline values: CDR1 ENHRY, CDR2 SYGVKD. Trimming left V 6 bases short and J 3 bases short, with 23 bases between. There are 17 residues in the CDR3. Written as DNA, the CDR3 is TGTGCCATCAGGCCTTCGGTTTTTGGGCTCGGGGACACTGAAGCTTTCTTT. This codes for CAIRPSVFGLGDTEAFF.

This chain uses TRBV30 with TRBJ2-7, with TRBD1 matching over 10 bases. Germline-derived CDR1 and CDR2 are GTSNPN and SVGIG (reference sequence). This CDR3 contains 13 residues. V lost 1 base, J lost 7 bases, and 4 bases stayed unmatched. The chain's CDR3 is CAWSGQGALEQYF. Written as DNA, the CDR3 is TGTGCCTGGAGTGGACAGGGGGCTCTGGAGCAGTACTTC. The full variable domain, in which reference TRBV30 and TRBJ2-7 provide the parts outside the CDR3, is SQTIHQWPATLVQPVGSPLSLECTVEGTSNPNLYWYRQAAGRGLQLLFYSVGIGQISSEVPQNLSASRPQDRQFILSSKKLLLSDSGFYLCAWSGQGALEQYFGPGTRLTVT.

This clone was detected many times. Different DNA sequences within this sample yield the same CDR3. The rearrangement uses TRBV6-5 and TRBJ2-1; D ambiguous. The V gene lost 2 bases and the J gene lost 0 bases, with 11 bases spanning the gap. Germline V gene sequence: CDR1 MNHEY, CDR2 SVGAGI. The CDR3 spans 16 residues. The CDR3 coding sequence is TGTGCCAGCAGTTACCGGCGGCCTAGCTCCTACAATGAGCAGTTCTTC. Translating it yields CASSYRRPSSYNEQFF.

Turning to this clone: Other DNA sequences from this sample encode an identical CDR3 as well. V gene TRBV12-3 or TRBV12-4 combines with J gene TRBJ2-7; TRBD1 matches 7 bases. The CDR3 length is 13 residues. V was pared by 6 bases and J by 1 base, with 3 bases of the junction left unmatched. CDR3: CASRGQNSYEQYF. The CDR3, as DNA: TGTGCCAGCAGGGGACAGAATTCCTACGAGCAGTACTTC.

The rearrangement links TRBV3-1 (or the pseudogene TRBV3-2) to TRBJ2-2; D possibly matches TRBD1 or TRBD2 (6 bases each). The CDR3 runs 19 residues. The V end lost 2 bases, the J end lost 3 bases, and 22 bases lay between the germline ends. Germline assignment: CDR1 LGHDT and CDR2 YNNKEL (reference sequence). The CDR3 is CASSQPPVWGGQYTGELFF. In DNA form, the CDR3 reads TGTGCCAGCAGCCAACCGCCCGTTTGGGGAGGACAGTACACCGGGGAGCTGTTTTTT.

V gene TRBV2 combines with J gene TRBJ2-6; tentatively, D is TRBD1 (5 bases). V shed 8 bases and J shed 0 bases, with 8 bases lying between them. In germline, CDR1 is SNHLY, CDR2 FYNNEI. This CDR3 comprises 14 residues. For the CDR3, the DNA is TGTGCCAGCGTACAGGACTCTGGGGCCAACGTCCTGACTTTC. Translating gives CASVQDSGANVLTF.

A remark on this clone: A junction boundary mismatches the germline segment, possibly from a read error. The genes are TRBV12-3 or TRBV12-4 and TRBJ1-2, with D hard to call. The CDR3 is 12 amino acids. The CDR3 DNA reads as TGTGCCGGCAGTTTAAATGCCGTGAGTTACACCTTC. It translates to CAGSLNAVSYTF.

V and J are TRBV5-1 and TRBJ2-1; the match to TRBD2 covers 9 bases. The CDR3 covers 16 residues. The trim removed 4 bases at V and 7 bases at J, leaving 12 bases unmatched. The germline V gene encodes CDR1 SGHRS and CDR2 YFSETQ. The CDR3 here is CASSPEVLAGFNEQFF. CDR3 DNA sequence: TGCGCCAGCAGCCCGGAGGTCCTAGCGGGATTTAATGAGCAGTTCTTC.

This clone was recorded at least ten times. The chain links TRBV15 to TRBJ2-7, with TRBD1 matching over 10 bases. Germline lookup yields CDR1 LNHNV and CDR2 YYDKDF (reference sequence). Trimming took 4 bases from V and 3 from J; bases not matched to a gene: 6. The CDR3 length is 15 residues. CDR3 sequence (DNA): TGTGCCACCAGCACCGGGACAGGGGATTACTACGAGCAGTACTTC. Residues: CATSTGTGDYYEQYF.

The genes are TRBV5-4 and TRBJ1-2; a possible D gene is TRBD1 (5 bases). CDR3 size: 14 residues. The germline V gene encodes CDR1 SGHNT and CDR2 YYREEE (reference sequence). V dropped 6 bases and J dropped 2 bases, with 14 bases sitting between them. CDR3 sequence reads: CASIRAGANYGYTF. In nucleotides, the CDR3 is TGTGCCAGCATCAGGGCAGGCGCGAACTATGGCTACACCTTC.

The V and J genes are TRBV7-3 and TRBJ2-1; D unresolved. This CDR3 is 13 amino acids long. CDR1 is SGHTA, CDR2 FQGTGA, per germline. V shed 1 base and J shed 5 bases, with 6 bases lying between them. The CDR3, as DNA: TGTGCCAGCAGCTTAATAGAGAACAATGAGCAGTTCTTC. Translation gives CASSLIENNEQFF.

In this sample, this clone turned up once. This chain's CDR3 is CASSSTSGRSYEQYF. The CDR3 region has the DNA TGTGCCAGCAGCTCTACCTCGGGACGATCCTACGAGCAGTACTTC. This sequence joins TRBV7-2 and TRBJ2-7; perhaps D is TRBD1 or TRBD2 (5 bases each). The CDR3 is 15 amino acids. The germline V gene encodes CDR1 SGHTA and CDR2 FQGNSA. Trimming took 4 bases from V and 1 from J, leaving 14 bases between them.

The J gene is TRBJ2-5, the V gene TRBV5-1, with TRBD1 matching 8 bases. The CDR3 loop spans 16 amino acids. Trimming took 2 bases from V and 5 from J; bases not matched to a gene: 11. Germline V gives CDR1 SGHRS, CDR2 YFSETQ. The CDR3 protein is CASSFGQGGYGETQYF. CDR3 DNA sequence: TGCGCCAGCAGCTTTGGACAGGGCGGGTACGGCGAGACCCAGTACTTC. Full variable domain (outside the CDR3, taken from reference TRBV5-1 and TRBJ2-5): KAGVTQTPRYLIKTRGQQVTLSCSPISGHRSVSWYQQTPGQGLQFLFEYFSETQRNKGNFPGRFSGRQFSNSRSEMNVSTLELGDSALYLCASSFGQGGYGETQYFGPGTRLLVL.

As concerns this clone: Other DNA variants within this sample encode the same CDR3. The chain has TRBV5-4 and TRBJ2-7; the match to TRBD2 covers 11 bases. V lost 4 bases, J lost 4 bases, and 7 bases stayed unmatched. CDR3 length: 15 residues. Germline loops: CDR1 SGHNT, CDR2 YYREEE (reference sequence). The CDR3 loop reads CASSLAGTSGYEQYF. The CDR3 DNA sequence: TGTGCCAGCAGCCTCGCCGGGACTAGCGGTTACGAGCAGTACTTC.

V gene TRBV9 combines with J gene TRBJ2-3, with D perhaps matching TRBD2 (5 bases). The CDR3 contains 12 residues. V lost 3 bases and J lost 5, with 7 bases in between. CDR1 is SGDLS, CDR2 YYNGEE, per germline. The CDR3, as DNA: TGTGCCAGCAGCGGGGCGGGAGATACGCAGTATTTT. Translating it yields CASSGAGDTQYF.

The chain uses TRBV19 and TRBJ1-1; TRBD1 matches at 8 bases. The J segment lost 0 bases and the V segment lost 4 bases, leaving 10 bases of the junction unmatched. The CDR3 covers 17 residues. Germline assignment: CDR1 LNHDA and CDR2 SQIVND (reference sequence). The CDR3 sequence is CASSRGTGKGMNTEAFF. For the CDR3, the DNA is TGTGCCAGTAGTAGGGGGACAGGAAAAGGGATGAACACTGAAGCTTTCTTT.

This chain links TRBV19 with TRBJ1-5; TRBD1 matches 9 bases. The germline V gene encodes CDR1 LNHDA and CDR2 SQIVND (reference sequence). This CDR3 region has 16 residues. J lost 3 bases, V lost 10 bases, and 13 bases had no gene match. The CDR3 reads CATQRGGQGFNQPQHF. CDR3 bases: TGTGCCACCCAACGGGGGGGACAGGGCTTCAATCAGCCCCAGCATTTT.

The count of this clone is one. The J gene is TRBJ1-3, the V gene TRBV9; D is ambiguous. CDR3 length: 13 residues. V lost 3 bases, J lost 3 bases, and 7 bases lay in between. Germline CDR1 reads SGDLS; CDR2 reads YYNGEE. The CDR3 nucleotides are TGTGCCAGCAGCGAGGCCATTGGAAACACCATATATTTT. Protein: CASSEAIGNTIYF.

CDR3 sequence: CASSQRPQGTDTQYF. The DNA for the CDR3 is TGTGCCAGCAGTCAGAGGCCCCAGGGAACAGATACGCAGTATTTT. The chain couples TRBV28 to TRBJ2-3; a possible D gene is TRBD1 (5 bases). The CDR3 covers 15 residues. V lost 5 bases and J 3 bases, leaving 15 bases between the germline ends. Germline V gene sequence: CDR1 MDHEN, CDR2 SYDVKM.

This clone has just a few counts. The gene calls are TRBV4-1 and TRBJ2-2; D not certain. The germline CDR1 and CDR2 sequences are MGHRA and YSYEKL. The CDR3 runs 15 residues. Trimming took 0 bases from V and 1 from J, leaving 6 bases between them. The CDR3 protein is CASSQDWLNTGELFF. CDR3 coding DNA: TGCGCCAGCAGCCAAGATTGGCTGAACACCGGGGAGCTGTTTTTT.

This clone has just one count. The rearrangement joins TRBV12-3 or TRBV12-4 to TRBJ1-1, with 9 bases that match TRBD1. Losses at the gene ends were 5 bases for V and 5 bases for J; bases not matched to a gene: 3. CDR3 size: 13 residues. CDR3 amino acids: CASSGQGLTEAFF. CDR3 DNA sequence: TGTGCCAGCAGTGGACAGGGGCTGACTGAAGCTTTCTTT.

In DNA, the CDR3 is TGTGCCACCAGCCGTGGAGTCCAAGAGACCCAGTACTTC. As protein: CATSRGVQETQYF. V is TRBV24-1 and J is TRBJ2-5; D gene unclear. Germline assignment: CDR1 KGHDR and CDR2 SFDVKD. The CDR3 is made up of 13 amino acids. The germline V and J ends were trimmed by 7 bases and 1 base, with 9 bases remaining between them.

V and J are TRBV3-1 (or the pseudogene TRBV3-2) and TRBJ1-4; 7 bases line up with TRBD1. Germline CDR1 LGHDT, CDR2 YNNKEL (reference sequence). CDR3 length: 17 residues. J lost 7 bases, V lost 1 base, and 12 bases had no gene match. The CDR3 DNA is TGTGCCAGCAGCCAAGCTTCTTCGGGGGCAGGGGGTGAAAAACTGTTTTTT. This translates into CASSQASSGAGGEKLFF.